The clone carrying this T cell receptor beta chain occurred many times. Antigen specificity is unknown. These data come from a study of identical twins. Overall study results and limits: Reduced insertions were recorded for abundant cord blood beta clonotypes, with no such pattern in memory repertoires.

The germline gives CDR1 SGHTA, CDR2 FQGNSA. The CDR3 is made up of 15 amino acids. V lost 1 base and J lost 5, with 13 bases in between. Template switching introduced a universal primer site, and the cDNA bore unique molecular identifiers. TCRdb reanalysed the 5' RACE reads using MiXCR and keeps one entry per CDR3 protein. The sample includes approximately 260,000 distinct CDR3 sequences, around 8% seen only once; the top ten take 3%. The same sample was also used in a study of yellow fever vaccine responses in identical twins.

Sequenced sample: CD8+ T cells sorted from blood. This chain joins TRBV7-2 and TRBJ2-3; D is undetermined. The clonotype comes from a woman aged 18-29 years in good health. The chain's CDR3 is CASSLDSVVKDTQYF. The DNA for the CDR3 is TGTGCCAGCAGCTTAGATTCCGTAGTTAAAGATACGCAGTATTTT.